Given below is one T cell receptor beta chain in context. Only a few counts were recorded for this clone. Its binding antigen is unknown. No quality values exist for individual bases; no much larger clone is one base distant. This specimen belongs to a study of OX40 agonist ivuxolimab in advanced cancers. Broadly, across the study: Ivuxolimab was an agonistic, fully human IgG2 monoclonal antibody directed against OX40 (CD134), a costimulatory receptor. Peripheral TCRbeta sequencing aimed to test whether ivuxolimab altered TCR sequence diversity and caused clonal T-cell expansion. Of the roughly 54 dose-escalation patients, hepatocellular carcinoma was present in around 20, melanoma in roughly 15, renal cell carcinoma in 9 and head and neck cancer in 9. Patients were allowed to have had prior anti-PD-1, anti-PD-L1 or anti-CTLA-4 therapy, and around 40% of the dose-escalation patients had previously received checkpoint inhibitors. Intravenous ivuxolimab was administered to patients every 2 weeks at six dose levels: 0.01, 0.1, 0.3, 1.5, 3 and 10 mg/kg. In the dose-escalation cohort, more than 75% of patients were male, and the mean age was approximately 55 years, with a range of 23 to 79. Partial responses occurred in three dose-escalation patients, of whom one had hepatocellular carcinoma and two had cutaneous melanoma. The paper reports the monotherapy dose-escalation portion (N of about 50 patients) of the phase I ivuxolimab trial. Study-level results and caveats: In the 0.1-3.0 mg/kg groups, partial responders were among the patients with the lowest normalized peripheral clonal expansion, particularly in CD8+ T cells. Clonal expansion of both CD4+ and CD8+ blood T cells was observed from baseline to week 6 at doses 0.1 to 3.0 mg/kg. Which antigens the clonally expanded peripheral T cells were specific for was not determined. After ivuxolimab, CD8+ T cells had more expanded clones than CD4+ T cells on average. Low levels of normalized T-cell clonal expansion were also shown by some nonresponding patients.

Patients with autoimmune disease history or receiving systemic immunosuppression were excluded from the trial. Peripheral blood for TCR sequencing was drawn from every dose cohort at baseline, at cycle 4 day 1 and at cycle 7 day 1. The samples were taken from a phase I, first-in-human, multicenter, open-label dose-escalation trial of ivuxolimab. Adults with locally advanced or metastatic head and neck squamous cell, hepatocellular, melanoma or renal cell carcinoma were enrolled in the trial. Before TCR sequencing, CD4+ T cells and CD8+ T cells were sorted from peripheral blood as separate populations. For sequencing of the TCRbeta CDR3 region, genomic DNA was extracted from the sorted cells. TCRbeta CDR3 regions were sequenced using the immunoSEQ Assay. The source is immuneACCESS, and TCRdb retained only in-frame sequences with V and J called. Part of the clones is not carried over; for the studies checked, unresolved V genes explain less than half of this, and the remainder is unexplained. For this sample there are roughly 81,000 clones; approximately 83% appear just once. Approximately 5.5% of the sample is taken by the ten largest.

CDR1 and CDR2, looked up from the germline V gene, are MNHEY and SVGAGI. V sheds 2 bases and J sheds 11 bases, leaving 12 bases between their ends. From the cysteine up to the phenylalanine, the CDR3 has a length of 12 residues. The sequence is cut down to CDR3 DNA, 36 bases in frame from base 1. The chain is assembled from TRBV6-5 and TRBJ1-2, with TRBD1 perhaps the D gene, on 6 matching bases. The sequencing here drew on CD4+ or CD8+ T cells sorted from blood, taken in a trial of the OX40 agonist ivuxolimab. The clonotype originates from an adult with an advanced solid tumor such as melanoma, head and neck, liver or kidney cancer. CDR3 protein: CASSYIGDKYTF. The DNA sequence is TGTGCCAGCAGTTACATTGGGGACAAATACACCTTC.